One and the same sample provided the 24 T cell receptor beta chains below, sequenced in a study of T-cell reconstitution after alpha-beta-depleted transplantation in children. This sample's TCRbeta library carried unique molecular identifier barcodes. One entry per CDR3 protein, called by TCRdb with MiXCR from the PCR reads. The sample records some 600,000 distinct CDR3 sequences, around 13% being singletons. Sample: PBMCs, mostly from graft donor cells, taken 360 days after TCRalphabeta/CD19-depleted stem cell transplant. The source is a male patient younger than 18 who had a stem cell transplant for acute myeloid leukemia, so the T cells may come from the graft donor.

This clonotype was observed a few times. The gene calls are TRBV11-2 and TRBJ2-5, with D possibly TRBD1 on 5 matching bases. The germline V and J ends were trimmed by 5 bases and 1 base, with 26 bases remaining between them. Looked up from germline, CDR1 is SGHAT and CDR2 is FQNNGV. This CDR3 has 19 residues. The CDR3 is CASSPGQGRNRPSQETQYF. The CDR3, as DNA: TGTGCCAGCAGCCCCGGTCAGGGCCGGAACAGGCCCTCCCAAGAGACCCAGTACTTC.

This clonotype was seen more than once but under ten times. The rearrangement joins TRBV29-1 to TRBJ2-1; D may be TRBD1 (5 bases). The CDR3 runs 13 residues. The germline V gene has CDR1 SQVTM and CDR2 ANQGSEA. Trimming took 3 bases from V and 8 from J, leaving 14 bases between them. In DNA, the CDR3 is TGCAGCGTTGAGCACAGGAGTGGGTATGAGCAGTTCTTC. As protein: CSVEHRSGYEQFF.

This chain joins TRBV5-1 and TRBJ1-1; D might be TRBD1 (6 bases). The CDR3 contains 15 residues. V was trimmed by 5 bases and J by 5 bases, leaving 19 bases between them. The germline gives CDR1 SGHRS, CDR2 YFSETQ. CDR3 nucleotide sequence: TGCGCCAGCAGTAGAACCGGGACACGGATAACTGAAGCTTTCTTT. Residues: CASSRTGTRITEAFF. Full variable domain (missing parts from reference TRBV5-1 and TRBJ1-1): KAGVTQTPRYLIKTRGQQVTLSCSPISGHRSVSWYQQTPGQGLQFLFEYFSETQRNKGNFPGRFSGRQFSNSRSEMNVSTLELGDSALYLCASSRTGTRITEAFFGQGTRLTVV.

The chain is built from TRBV29-1 and TRBJ1-1; D uncertain. CDR3 size: 12 residues. Germline V lookup: CDR1 SQVTM, CDR2 ANQGSEA. V lost 7 bases, J lost 0 bases, and 9 bases lay in between. The CDR3 region has the DNA TGCAGCGGAGGGAGAATGAACACTGAAGCTTTCTTT. Translated: CSGGRMNTEAFF.

This chain uses TRBV7-3 with TRBJ2-2; D is uncertain. Trimming removed 0 bases at V and 6 bases at J, with 11 bases between. The CDR3 covers 15 residues. The germline V gene has CDR1 SGHTA and CDR2 FQGTGA. This chain's CDR3 is CASSLTLSNPGELFF. In DNA, the CDR3 is TGTGCCAGCAGCTTAACGTTGTCTAATCCCGGGGAGCTGTTTTTT. The variable domain in full, completed from reference TRBV7-3 and TRBJ2-2, reads GAGVSQTPSNKVTEKGKYVELRCDPISGHTALYWYRQSLGQGPEFLIYFQGTGAADDSGLPNDRFFAVRPEGSVSTLKIQRTERGDSAVYLCASSLTLSNPGELFFGEGSRLTVL.

The rearrangement uses TRBV29-1 and TRBJ2-5, with D perhaps TRBD2 (5 bases). This CDR3 is 16 amino acids long. Trimming shortened V by 3 bases and J by 2 bases, and 19 bases separated the two germline ends. Per germline, CDR1 SQVTM and CDR2 ANQGSEA. CDR3 sequence reads: CSVDSSMISRQETQYF. The CDR3 nucleotides read TGCAGCGTTGATTCTAGCATGATAAGCCGACAAGAGACCCAGTACTTC.

The sample holds a few counts of this clonotype. The chain combines TRBV29-1 with TRBJ2-1; no clear D. Trimming took off 7 bases at V and 6 bases at J, with 19 bases between the two ends. Germline lookup yields CDR1 SQVTM and CDR2 ANQGSEA. This CDR3 has 14 amino acids. The CDR3: CSGIATRSVNEQFF. CDR3 DNA sequence: TGCAGCGGCATAGCAACACGCTCCGTCAATGAGCAGTTCTTC.

This clonotype was detected a few times. J is TRBJ2-7 and V is TRBV6-1; D gene unclear. Deletions cut 6 bases from V and 2 bases from J, with 23 bases between. There are 17 residues in the CDR3. Per the germline V gene, CDR1 is MNHNS and CDR2 is SASEGT. The CDR3 bases are TGTGCCAGCAGCTTGCCCGGACCCAACTTTGGGCCCTACGAGCAGTACTTC. Translated: CASSLPGPNFGPYEQYF.

This clonotype appeared many times. The chain has TRBV28 and TRBJ2-1; TRBD2 aligns across 9 bases. Germline assignment: CDR1 MDHEN and CDR2 SYDVKM. Trimming at V came to 3 bases and at J to 6 bases, leaving 3 bases not matched to a gene. This CDR3 spans 14 amino acids. The CDR3 loop is CASSLGLAVNEQFF. In DNA form, the CDR3 reads TGTGCCAGCAGTTTGGGACTAGCAGTCAATGAGCAGTTCTTC.

The rearrangement joins TRBV7-6 to TRBJ2-3, with a tentative D call TRBD2 (5 bases). Trimming left V 1 base short and J 2 bases short, with 16 bases between. The CDR3 consists of 17 residues. Per germline, CDR1 SGHVS and CDR2 FNYEAQ. The CDR3 nucleotides read TGTGCCAGCAGCTTAGTCGGCGTGGGAGTTAACACAGATACGCAGTATTTT. It is translated as CASSLVGVGVNTDTQYF. The full variable domain, with the rest looked up from reference TRBV7-6 and TRBJ2-3, is GAGVSQSPRYKVTKRGQDVALRCDPISGHVSLYWYRQALGQGPEFLTYFNYEAQQDKSGLPNDRFSAERPEGSISTLTIQRTEQRDSAMYRCASSLVGVGVNTDTQYFGPGTRLTVL.

The rearrangement links TRBV6-5 to TRBJ2-7; tentative D call: TRBD2 (6 bases). This CDR3 is built from 13 residues. Germline-derived CDR1 and CDR2 are MNHEY and SVGAGI. V was clipped by 6 bases and J by 3 bases, with 12 bases between them. CDR3 nucleotides: TGTGCCAGCAGCCAAAGGGAGGACTACGAGCAGTACTTC. Translation gives CASSQREDYEQYF.

The chain links TRBV21-1 to TRBJ1-2. TRBV21-1 is annotated as a pseudogene. CDR3 length equals 19 residues. Written as DNA, the CDR3 is TGTGCCAGCAGCAAATATGGGTCTTCCCTACCTTTAGCTAACTATGGCTACACCTTC. Amino acid sequence: CASSKYGSSLPLANYGYTF.

The chain links TRBV28 to TRBJ2-5, with D possibly matching TRBD2 (7 bases). Germline lookup yields CDR1 MDHEN and CDR2 SYDVKM. The CDR3 is 15 residues long. The V and J ends lost 8 bases and 4 bases respectively, with 20 bases between them. The CDR3 is CASFTSAQGGETQYF. DNA for the CDR3: TGTGCCAGCTTCACTAGCGCCCAAGGGGGAGAGACCCAGTACTTC.

This clonotype was detected ten times or more. This rearrangement joins TRBV28 to TRBJ2-1; TRBD2 matches 11 bases. Unmatched junction bases numbered 8, after V lost 2 bases and J lost 5 bases. This CDR3 comprises 17 residues. Per germline, CDR1 MDHEN and CDR2 SYDVKM. The CDR3 reads CASSLNPTSGSDNEQFF. Here the CDR3 DNA reads TGTGCCAGCAGTTTAAATCCCACTAGCGGGAGCGACAATGAGCAGTTCTTC. Combining the CDR3 with reference TRBV28 and TRBJ2-1 gives the whole variable domain DVKVTQSSRYLVKRTGEKVFLECVQDMDHENMFWYRQDPGLGLRLIYFSYDVKMKEKGDIPEGYSVSREKKERFSLILESASTNQTSMYLCASSLNPTSGSDNEQFFGPGTRLTVL.

The chain is built from TRBV12-3 or TRBV12-4 and TRBJ1-5; TRBD1 matches at 9 bases. Losses at the gene ends were 6 bases for V and 6 bases for J; bases not matched to a gene: 3. This CDR3 comprises 13 residues. The CDR3 protein is CASRQGASQPQHF. In DNA form, the CDR3 reads TGTGCCAGCAGACAGGGGGCAAGTCAGCCCCAGCATTTT.

The rearrangement links TRBV5-1 to TRBJ2-7, with D possibly matching TRBD2 (6 bases). Germline loops: CDR1 SGHRS, CDR2 YFSETQ. The V end was cut by 0 bases, the J end by 0 bases, with 16 bases between. This CDR3 has 17 amino acids. The CDR3: CASSLDPGSFSSYEQYF. The CDR3 bases are TGCGCCAGCAGCTTGGACCCCGGGAGTTTCAGCTCCTACGAGCAGTACTTC.

This clonotype was detected a few times. This chain links TRBV10-3 with TRBJ2-1, with D possibly matching TRBD1 (6 bases). The CDR3 runs 15 residues. V was trimmed by 3 bases and J by 7 bases, leaving 16 bases between them. Germline V gene lookup returns CDR1 ENHRY and CDR2 SYGVKD. The CDR3 DNA follows: TGTGCCATCAGTGATGCACAGGGATCTGCAAATGAGCAGTTCTTC. Translating gives CAISDAQGSANEQFF.

This clonotype was recorded many times. The chain recombines TRBV28 with TRBJ2-7; D remains ambiguous. This CDR3 is built from 14 residues. V lost 7 bases, J lost 1 base, and 14 bases lay in between. Germline V gene sequence: CDR1 MDHEN, CDR2 SYDVKM. The CDR3 sequence is CASNPATLSYEQYF. The CDR3 DNA is TGTGCCAGCAATCCCGCGACCCTTTCCTACGAGCAGTACTTC.

J is TRBJ2-7 and V is TRBV9; D gene ambiguous. CDR3 length: 15 amino acids. Trimming removed 0 bases from V and 2 bases from J, with 12 bases in between. CDR1 and CDR2 from the germline V gene are SGDLS and YYNGEE. For the CDR3, the DNA is TGTGCCAGCAGCGTAGTCCCCGTCCCACCCTACGAGCAGTACTTC. Amino acid sequence: CASSVVPVPPYEQYF.

This clonotype was detected only a few times. The gene calls are TRBV7-9 and TRBJ2-6, with 9 bases aligning to TRBD1. The V and J ends lost 3 bases and 0 bases, in that order; junction bases with no gene match: 3. This CDR3 is 17 amino acids long. Germline V CDR1 and CDR2: SEHNR, FQNEAQ (reference sequence). The CDR3, as DNA: TGTGCCAGCAGCTTCCGGGACAGGGACTCTGGGGCCAACGTCCTGACTTTC. This sequence encodes CASSFRDRDSGANVLTF.

J is TRBJ2-3 and V is TRBV4-3; D is perhaps TRBD1 or TRBD2 (5 bases each). CDR1 is LGHNA, CDR2 YSLEER, per germline. V gave up 0 bases and J gave up 5 bases, with 18 bases separating them. The CDR3 is 17 amino acids. The CDR3 coding sequence is TGCGCCAGCAGCCAAGATGGGGAGACGGGAAGGGGAGATACGCAGTATTTT. Protein product: CASSQDGETGRGDTQYF.

This clonotype was found a few times. The CDR3 DNA reads as TGCGCCAGCAGCTTGGGAATTCAGGTTGACTCTTACACAGATACGCAGTATTTT. Protein product: CASSLGIQVDSYTDTQYF. This chain uses TRBV5-1 with TRBJ2-3; D remains unclear. The CDR3 sequence is 18 residues long. The V end was cut by 0 bases, the J end by 2 bases, with 19 bases between. CDR1 and CDR2 (germline): SGHRS, YFSETQ.

This clonotype was seen repeatedly, ten times or more. The J gene is TRBJ2-1, the V gene TRBV29-1; no firm D call. Trimming took off 3 bases at V and 2 bases at J, with 11 bases between the two ends. The CDR3 has 14 amino acids. CDR1 SQVTM and CDR2 ANQGSEA come from the germline V gene. CDR3 nucleotide sequence: TGCAGCGTTGAGAGAGGAAGGGCCTACAATGAGCAGTTCTTC. Its protein product is CSVERGRAYNEQFF.

This clonotype was found a few times. This sequence joins TRBV5-1 and TRBJ2-4; perhaps TRBD2 as D (6 bases). CDR3 length equals 15 residues. Looked up from germline, CDR1 is SGHRS and CDR2 is YFSETQ. V was clipped by 2 bases and J by 5 bases, with 14 bases between them. The CDR3 DNA follows: TGCGCCAGCAGCTTTTCGGGAGTAATCCAAAACATTCAGTACTTC. Translation gives CASSFSGVIQNIQYF.